Given below is one T cell receptor (beta chain) in context. Its antigen is currently unknown. The data belong to a study of CD8 T cells in ankylosing spondylitis. One entry per CDR3 protein results from TCRdb running MiXCR on the 5' RACE reads. Among around 450,000 distinct CDR3 sequences listed, roughly 26% were seen once. Study observations and caveats: What appeared characteristic of ankylosing spondylitis blood was a TCR beta motif of about eight highly homologous variants.

The junction had 10 bases not matched to a gene; V was cut back by 5 bases and J by 8 bases. The germline V gene has CDR1 SQVTM and CDR2 ANQGSEA. The CDR3 consists of 14 residues. The chain has TRBV29-1 and TRBJ2-1, with 9 nucleotides matching TRBD2. Sequencing was performed on blood, either unsorted or a sorted T cell fraction (not recorded which). The clonotype was recovered from a male donor with ankylosing spondylitis. CDR3 loop: CSVRVGSGSYEQFF. In DNA form, the CDR3 reads TGCAGCGTTCGGGTTGGTAGCGGGAGTTATGAGCAGTTCTTC.